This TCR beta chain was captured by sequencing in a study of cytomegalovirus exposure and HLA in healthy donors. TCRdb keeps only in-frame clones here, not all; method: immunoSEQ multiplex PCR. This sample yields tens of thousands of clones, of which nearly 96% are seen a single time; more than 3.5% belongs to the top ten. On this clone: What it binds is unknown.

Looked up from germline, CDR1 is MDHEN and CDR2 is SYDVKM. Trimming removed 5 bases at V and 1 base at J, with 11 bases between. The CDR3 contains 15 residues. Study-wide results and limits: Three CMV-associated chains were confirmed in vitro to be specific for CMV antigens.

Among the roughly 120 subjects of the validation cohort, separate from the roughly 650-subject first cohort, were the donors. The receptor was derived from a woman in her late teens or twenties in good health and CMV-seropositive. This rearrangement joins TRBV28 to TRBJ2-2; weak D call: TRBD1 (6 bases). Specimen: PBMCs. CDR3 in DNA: TGTGCCAGCAGTCCAGGGGCCTTGAACACCGGGGAGCTGTTTTTT. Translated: CASSPGALNTGELFF.